This passage covers 25 T cell receptor beta chains from one sample sequenced in a study of regulatory T cells in long-lasting Graves disease. Arm-PCR with iRepertoire HTBI primers amplified the CDR3 regions for these TCR beta libraries. TCRdb ran MiXCR on the multiplex PCR reads and lists one entry per CDR3 protein. Here the sample spans about 470,000 distinct CDR3 sequences, 15% being singletons. Specified time point: newly diagnosed GD, antithyroid drugs for less than 3 months. PBMCs provided the RNA from which the TCR library was made. This sample also belongs to another study, concerning T cells in Graves' hyperthyroidism and ophthalmopathy.

The sample here was peripheral blood mononuclear cells (PBMCs), taken at new diagnosis, from a patient treated with antithyroid drugs. The source is a woman aged 25-40 years with Graves disease.

This clonotype appeared many times. The chain employs TRBV7-6 and TRBJ2-1; D unclear. The CDR3 runs 16 residues. Per the germline V gene, CDR1 is SGHVS and CDR2 is FNYEAQ. The V end was cut by 2 bases, the J end by 4 bases, with 15 bases between. CDR3 coding DNA: TGTGCCAGCAGCTTAATTGTCTCAGGTCGGTACAATGAGCAGTTCTTC. As protein: CASSLIVSGRYNEQFF.

As concerns this clonotype: A read error is possible here, since a much larger clone lies one base away. In nucleotides, the CDR3 is TGTGCCAGCAGGGATGATGCCTACGAGCAGTACTTC. Translated, it gives CASRDDAYEQYF. The V gene is TRBV12-3 or TRBV12-4, the J gene TRBJ2-4, with unresolved D. The J call is in doubt because the DNA end fits TRBJ2-7 better. The CDR3 length is 12 residues.

Points on this clonotype: A clone one base away is much larger, so this may be a read error. Because it lacks the conserved phenylalanine or tryptophan at the end, this CDR3 is likely a read error. The limits of the CDR3 on the DNA are not certain, so only TCRdb's listed CDR3 is given. The V call is TRBV6-1, the J call TRBJ2-3; TRBD2 is the table's D call and was not checked against the DNA. The CDR3 is 14 amino acids in total, end residues counted. CDR1 and CDR2 (germline): MNHNS, SASEGT. CDR3 protein: CASRSGSGAGEQYL.

This clonotype was observed at least ten times. V gene TRBV2 combines with J gene TRBJ2-1; TRBD2 matches at 13 bases. The CDR3 has 17 amino acids. Germline V gene sequence: CDR1 SNHLY, CDR2 FYNNEI. J was trimmed by 7 bases and V by 2 bases; bases with no gene match: 8. The CDR3, as DNA: TGTGCCAGCAGTGAAAGCCGGACTAGCGGGAGATGGAATGAGCAGTTCTTC. Translation gives CASSESRTSGRWNEQFF.

The chain carries TRBV6-1 and TRBJ2-7; 7 bases match TRBD1. The CDR3 spans 15 residues. The V gene's germline CDR1 is MNHNS and CDR2 SASEGT. The J segment lost 0 bases and the V segment lost 6 bases, leaving 8 bases of the junction unmatched. The chain's CDR3 is CASSYRRDSSYEQYF. The CDR3 DNA reads as TGTGCCAGCAGCTACCGAAGGGACAGCTCCTACGAGCAGTACTTC.

This clonotype was recorded many times. The rearrangement links TRBV18 to TRBJ2-1; 10 positions agree with TRBD2. Germline loops: CDR1 KGHSH, CDR2 LQKENI. The CDR3 loop spans 16 amino acids. The ends lost 3 bases at V and 7 bases at J; junction bases unmatched: 9. The CDR3 region has the DNA TGTGCCAGCTCACCCCGGACTAGCGGAGCCCCTAATGAGCAGTTCTTC. It encodes CASSPRTSGAPNEQFF. Together with reference TRBV18 and TRBJ2-1, the CDR3 gives the full variable domain: NAGVMQNPRHLVRRRGQEARLRCSPMKGHSHVYWYRQLPEEGLKFMVYLQKENIIDESGMPKERFSAEFPKEGPSILRIQQVVRGDSAAYFCASSPRTSGAPNEQFFGPGTRLTVL.

This clonotype was counted ten times or more. The chain has TRBV20-1 and TRBJ2-1; 13 positions agree with TRBD2. This CDR3 region has 18 residues. Germline CDR1 is DFQATT and CDR2 is SNEGSKA (reference sequence). J lost 0 bases, V lost 3 bases, and 8 bases had no gene match. In nucleotides, the CDR3 is TGCAGTGCTAGGGGGATTACTAGCGGGAGGGCCTCCTACAATGAGCAGTTCTTC. It specifies CSARGITSGRASYNEQFF.

This clonotype turned up a few times. V usage is TRBV29-1 and J usage is TRBJ1-1; no clear D. CDR3 length: 13 residues. Germline assignment: CDR1 SQVTM and CDR2 ANQGSEA. V lost 7 bases and J 2 bases, leaving 14 bases between the germline ends. This chain's CDR3 is CSAQPQRNTEAFF. CDR3 DNA: TGCAGCGCCCAACCCCAGAGAAACACTGAAGCTTTCTTT.

This clonotype was seen many times. The V and J genes are TRBV3-1 and TRBJ1-2; D not resolved. V lost 4 bases and J 3 bases, leaving 9 bases between the germline ends. Germline V gene lookup returns CDR1 LGHDT and CDR2 YNNKEL (reference sequence). This CDR3 is built from 13 residues. The CDR3 coding sequence is TGTGCCAGCAGCCCTGTGAGGCACTATGGCTACACCTTC. It is translated as CASSPVRHYGYTF.

This clonotype was seen only a few times. This chain connects TRBV10-3 to TRBJ1-5, with D possibly being TRBD1 (5 bases). In germline, CDR1 is ENHRY, CDR2 SYGVKD. CDR3 length: 14 residues. The V gene lost 4 bases and the J gene lost 3 bases, with 10 bases spanning the gap. The CDR3 bases are TGTGCCATCAGTGCTCGGACAAACAATCAGCCCCAGCATTTT. Amino acids: CAISARTNNQPQHF.

This clonotype was observed at least ten times. The rearrangement joins TRBV5-1 to TRBJ2-7; 7 bases fit TRBD2. The CDR3 is 15 amino acids. V dropped 4 bases and J dropped 0; count of bases not matched to a gene: 7. CDR1 is SGHRS, CDR2 YFSETQ, per germline. The CDR3 protein is CASSTPSGSSYEQYF. The CDR3 bases are TGCGCCAGCAGCACACCTAGCGGAAGCTCCTACGAGCAGTACTTC.

This clonotype was recorded a few times. The chain combines TRBV20-1 with TRBJ1-2; TRBD1 matches 9 bases. J gave up 2 bases and V 0 bases, and 7 bases lay outside the gene matches. The CDR3 runs 16 residues. The germline CDR1 and CDR2 sequences are DFQATT and SNEGSKA (reference sequence). Here the CDR3 reads CSARDITGGPNYGYTF. DNA of the CDR3: TGCAGTGCTAGAGATATTACAGGGGGCCCAAACTATGGCTACACCTTC.

The V gene is TRBV14, the J gene TRBJ2-1; 9 nucleotides match TRBD2. CDR1 and CDR2 from the germline V gene are SGHDN and FVKESK. J was trimmed by 4 bases and V by 3 bases; bases with no gene match: 10. The CDR3 is 17 amino acids. CDR3 nucleotide sequence: TGTGCCAGCAGCCAGCGCGGAGCTAGCGGGGATTACAATGAGCAGTTCTTC. Protein: CASSQRGASGDYNEQFF.

This clonotype has more than one count but fewer than ten. The chain recombines TRBV24-1 with TRBJ2-2; perhaps TRBD2 as D (6 bases). The length of the CDR3 is 13 residues. Trimming removed 9 bases at V and 6 bases at J, with 13 bases between. Germline CDR1 reads KGHDR; CDR2 reads SFDVKD. CDR3 sequence reads: CATGSGWAGELFF. The CDR3 DNA sequence: TGTGCCACCGGGAGCGGGTGGGCCGGGGAGCTGTTTTTT.

This rearrangement joins TRBV4-1 to TRBJ1-1, with D tentatively TRBD1 (6 bases). CDR1 MGHRA and CDR2 YSYEKL come from the germline V gene. Trimming left V 6 bases short and J 6 bases short, with 14 bases between. There are 13 residues in the CDR3. This chain's CDR3 is CASSDPGGAEAFF. The CDR3 DNA reads TGCGCCAGCAGTGATCCCGGGGGCGCTGAAGCTTTCTTT.

This clonotype was recorded many times. The chain couples TRBV6-2 or TRBV6-3 to TRBJ2-7; D remains ambiguous. V lost 9 bases and J lost 3, with 12 bases in between. Germline CDR1 reads MNHEY; CDR2 reads SVGEGT. CDR3 size: 12 residues. The CDR3 loop reads CASAQRGYEQYF. The CDR3 DNA is TGTGCCAGTGCCCAGCGAGGCTACGAGCAGTACTTC.

There are a few counts of this clonotype. This rearrangement joins TRBV20-1 to TRBJ2-1; 10 nucleotides align to TRBD2. Germline CDR1 reads DFQATT; CDR2 reads SNEGSKA (reference sequence). The V segment lost 3 bases and the J segment 3 bases; nucleotides outside the gene matches: 5. This CDR3 is 15 amino acids long. CDR3 nucleotide sequence: TGCAGTGCTAGTACAGCGGGAGGGTTCTACAATGAGCAGTTCTTC. It is translated as CSASTAGGFYNEQFF.

The table lists this clonotype with a few counts. The chain recombines TRBV6-5 with TRBJ2-5; no reliable D call. The length of the CDR3 is 13 residues. Germline V gives CDR1 MNHEY, CDR2 SVGAGI. Trimming removed 2 bases at V and 5 bases at J, with 9 bases between. In DNA, the CDR3 is TGTGCCAGCAGTTACATCGGAGCGGAGACCCAGTACTTC. Its translation: CASSYIGAETQYF.

This clonotype was detected only a few times. This chain connects TRBV25-1 to TRBJ1-6; 12 bases are a match to TRBD1. The germline V gene has CDR1 MGHDK and CDR2 SYGVNS. V lost 5 bases and J lost 7; bases outside the gene matches: 9. The CDR3 is 17 amino acids. Here the CDR3 DNA reads TGTGCCAGCAGTAACCGAGGGACAGGGGGCATGAATTCACCCCTCCACTTT. It is translated as CASSNRGTGGMNSPLHF.

V gene TRBV12-3 or TRBV12-4 combines with J gene TRBJ1-2; D perhaps matches TRBD1 (5 bases). There are 15 residues in the CDR3. V lost 5 bases, J lost 2 bases, and 15 bases lay in between. Here the CDR3 DNA reads TGTGCCAGCAGTCCGGGACCAAGCGGGAACTATGGCTACACCTTC. This gives the protein CASSPGPSGNYGYTF.

This clonotype was observed many times. CDR3 DNA sequence: TGCAGTGCTAGATTCGGGAAACAAGAGACCCAGTACTTC. Protein: CSARFGKQETQYF. The chain is built from TRBV20-1 and TRBJ2-5, with D possibly TRBD2 on 5 matching bases. The CDR3 covers 13 residues. From germline, CDR1 is DFQATT and CDR2 SNEGSKA (reference sequence). V was trimmed by 2 bases and J by 2 bases, leaving 9 bases between them.

In its sample, this clonotype was seen many times. The chain is built from TRBV20-1 and TRBJ2-1; tentative D call: TRBD2 (5 bases). The CDR3 extends over 13 amino acids. V dropped 3 bases and J dropped 7 bases, with 13 bases sitting between them. CDR1 and CDR2 (germline): DFQATT, SNEGSKA (reference sequence). The CDR3 protein is CSAREPPGNEQFF. The DNA for the CDR3 is TGCAGTGCTAGGGAGCCCCCGGGGAATGAGCAGTTCTTC.

The V and J genes are TRBV10-3 and TRBJ2-3, with 8 bases aligning to TRBD2. The CDR3 consists of 18 residues. Trimming at V came to 2 bases and at J to 2 bases, leaving 12 bases not matched to a gene. CDR1 is ENHRY and CDR2 is SYGVKD in the germline V gene. The CDR3: CAISERGLAGRHTDTQYF. CDR3 sequence (DNA): TGTGCCATCAGTGAGAGGGGGTTAGCGGGACGTCACACAGATACGCAGTATTTT.

The sample holds many counts of this clonotype. The V gene is TRBV20-1, the J gene TRBJ2-7, with 10 bases lining up with TRBD2. J gave up 0 bases and V 5 bases, and 1 base lay outside the gene matches. CDR1 is DFQATT and CDR2 is SNEGSKA in the germline V gene (reference sequence). The CDR3 has 13 amino acids. CDR3 coding DNA: TGCAGTGCTCGACTAGCGGGCTCCTACGAGCAGTACTTC. Encoded protein: CSARLAGSYEQYF.

This chain joins TRBV7-7 and TRBJ2-5, with 9 bases lining up with TRBD2. This CDR3 is built from 16 residues. V lost 2 bases to trimming and J lost 5 bases; unmatched junction nucleotides: 9. Per germline, CDR1 SSHAT and CDR2 FNYEAQ (reference sequence). The CDR3 sequence: CASSLYVAGDGETQYF. DNA for the CDR3: TGTGCCAGCAGCTTATATGTAGCGGGAGATGGGGAGACCCAGTACTTC.